Sequencing of this T cell receptor beta chain was carried out in a study of a mutant IDH1 vaccine in newly diagnosed glioma. Data came from immunoSEQ multiplex PCR; TCRdb stores just in-frame clones and leaves some out. The sample lists tens of thousands of clones; over 65% were seen once. This clone was recorded a few times. What it recognizes is unknown. Germline V CDR1 and CDR2: SQVTM, ANQGSEA. CDR3 length equals 11 residues. With 6 bases removed from V and 2 bases from J, the gap between germline ends came to 7 bases. The sample's time point: week 35, safety follow-up. In the vaccine, a single dose held 300 ug of the mutant IDH1 20-mer peptide, along with topical imiquimod. Each tumor in the donors was a new WHO grade 3 or 4 astrocytoma, IDH1-mutant and ATRX-lost.

Source: PBMCs, taken from a glioma patient whose treatment included an IDH1 peptide vaccine. V is TRBV29-1 and J is TRBJ1-1; D gene uncertain. The receptor comes from a woman aged 40 to 50 with glioma. The CDR3 nucleotides read TGCAGCGTACTAACCAACACTGAAGCTTTCTTT. Residues: CSVLTNTEAFF.